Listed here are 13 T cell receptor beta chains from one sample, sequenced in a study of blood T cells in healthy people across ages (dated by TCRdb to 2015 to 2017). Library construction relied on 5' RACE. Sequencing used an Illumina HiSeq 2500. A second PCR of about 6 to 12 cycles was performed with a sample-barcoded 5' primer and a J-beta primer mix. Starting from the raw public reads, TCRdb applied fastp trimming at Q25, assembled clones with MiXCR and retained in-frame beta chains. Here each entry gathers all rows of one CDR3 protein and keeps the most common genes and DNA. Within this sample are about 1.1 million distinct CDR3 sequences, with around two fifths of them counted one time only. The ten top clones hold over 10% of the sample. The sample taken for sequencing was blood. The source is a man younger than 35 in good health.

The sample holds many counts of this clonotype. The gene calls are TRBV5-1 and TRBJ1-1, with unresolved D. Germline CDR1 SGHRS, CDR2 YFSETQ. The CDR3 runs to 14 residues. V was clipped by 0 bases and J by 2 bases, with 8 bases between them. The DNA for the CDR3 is TGCGCCAGCAGCTTGGAAGTCAGTAACACTGAAGCTTTCTTT. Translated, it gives CASSLEVSNTEAFF.

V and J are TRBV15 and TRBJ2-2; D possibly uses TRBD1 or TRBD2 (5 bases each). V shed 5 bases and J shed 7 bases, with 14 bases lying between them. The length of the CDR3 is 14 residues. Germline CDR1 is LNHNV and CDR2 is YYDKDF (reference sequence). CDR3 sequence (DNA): TGTGCCACCAGCGACAGTCGGGGCCTCGGGGAGCTGTTTTTT. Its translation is CATSDSRGLGELFF.

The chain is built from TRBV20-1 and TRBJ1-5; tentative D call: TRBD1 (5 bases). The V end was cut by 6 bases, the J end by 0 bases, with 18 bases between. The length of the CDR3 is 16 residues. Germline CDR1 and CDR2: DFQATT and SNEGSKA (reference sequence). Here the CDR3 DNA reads TGCAGTGCCCTGGGTCGAAACAGGTATAGCAATCAGCCCCAGCATTTT. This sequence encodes CSALGRNRYSNQPQHF.

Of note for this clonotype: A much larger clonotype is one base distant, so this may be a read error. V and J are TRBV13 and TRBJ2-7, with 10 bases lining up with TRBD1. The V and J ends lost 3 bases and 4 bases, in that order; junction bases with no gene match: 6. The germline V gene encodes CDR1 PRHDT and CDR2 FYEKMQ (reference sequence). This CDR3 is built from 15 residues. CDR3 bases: TGTGCCAGCAGCTTGGCTCCGGGACAGGGGTACGAGCAGTACTTC. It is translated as CASSLAPGQGYEQYF. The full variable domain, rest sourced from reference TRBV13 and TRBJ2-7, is AAGVIQSPRHLIKEKRETATLKCYPIPRHDTVYWYQQGPGQDPQFLISFYEKMQSDKGSIPDRFSAQQFSDYHSELNMSSLELGDSALYFCASSLAPGQGYEQYFGPGTRLTVT.

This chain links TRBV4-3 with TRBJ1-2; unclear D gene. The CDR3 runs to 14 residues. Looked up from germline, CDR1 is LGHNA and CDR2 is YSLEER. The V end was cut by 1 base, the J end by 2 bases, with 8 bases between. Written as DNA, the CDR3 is TGCGCCAGCAGCCAAGGGAAGGACAACTATGGCTACACCTTC. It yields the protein CASSQGKDNYGYTF.

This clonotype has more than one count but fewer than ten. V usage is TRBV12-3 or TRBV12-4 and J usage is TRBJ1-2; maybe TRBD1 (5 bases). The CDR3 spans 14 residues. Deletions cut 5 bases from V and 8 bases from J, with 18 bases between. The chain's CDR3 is CASSRGRMVSGYTF. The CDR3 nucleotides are TGTGCCAGCAGTCGGGGACGGATGGTGTCCGGCTACACCTTC.

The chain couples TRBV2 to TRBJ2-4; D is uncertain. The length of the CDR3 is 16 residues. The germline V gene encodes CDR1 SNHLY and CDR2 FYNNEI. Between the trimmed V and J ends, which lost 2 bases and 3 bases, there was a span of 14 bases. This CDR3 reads CASSERLGLDKNIQYF. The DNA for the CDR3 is TGTGCCAGCAGTGAACGGTTAGGGTTGGACAAAAACATTCAGTACTTC.

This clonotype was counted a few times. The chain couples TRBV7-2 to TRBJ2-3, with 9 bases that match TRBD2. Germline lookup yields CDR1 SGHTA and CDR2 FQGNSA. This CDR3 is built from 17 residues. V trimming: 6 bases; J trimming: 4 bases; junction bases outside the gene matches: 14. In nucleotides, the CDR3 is TGTGCCAGCAGTTTCCCTCGCGGGGGGGTCCCCCCAGATACGCAGTATTTT. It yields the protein CASSFPRGGVPPDTQYF.

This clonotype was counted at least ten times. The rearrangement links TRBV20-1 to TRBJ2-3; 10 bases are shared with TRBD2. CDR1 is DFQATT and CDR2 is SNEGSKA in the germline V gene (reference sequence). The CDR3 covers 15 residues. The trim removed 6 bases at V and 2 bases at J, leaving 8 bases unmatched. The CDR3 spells CSAAPLAGVTDTQYF. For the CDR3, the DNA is TGCAGTGCCGCCCCCCTAGCGGGGGTCACAGATACGCAGTATTTT.

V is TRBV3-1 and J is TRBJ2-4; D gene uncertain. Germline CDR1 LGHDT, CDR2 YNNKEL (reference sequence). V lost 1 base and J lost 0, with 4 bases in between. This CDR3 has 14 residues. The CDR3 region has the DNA TGTGCCAGCAGCCAAGCCCTAGCCAAAAACATTCAGTACTTC. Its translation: CASSQALAKNIQYF.

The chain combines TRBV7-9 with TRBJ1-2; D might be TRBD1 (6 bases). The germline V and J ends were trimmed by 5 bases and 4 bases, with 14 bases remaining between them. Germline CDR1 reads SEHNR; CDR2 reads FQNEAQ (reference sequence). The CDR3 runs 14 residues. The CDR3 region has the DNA TGTGCCAGCAGCCGTGCCACAGGGAGCTATGGCTACACCTTC. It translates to CASSRATGSYGYTF.

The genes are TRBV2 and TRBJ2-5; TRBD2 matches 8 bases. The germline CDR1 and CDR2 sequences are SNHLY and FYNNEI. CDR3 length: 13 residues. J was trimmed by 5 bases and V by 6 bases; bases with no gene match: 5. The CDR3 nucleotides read TGTGCCAGCAGGGAGGGACTAGTGGAGACCCAGTACTTC. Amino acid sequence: CASREGLVETQYF.

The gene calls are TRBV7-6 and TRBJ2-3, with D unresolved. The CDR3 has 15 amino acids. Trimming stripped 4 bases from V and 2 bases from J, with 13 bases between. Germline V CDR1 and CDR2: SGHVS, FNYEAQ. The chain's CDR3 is CASSSRPTDTDTQYF. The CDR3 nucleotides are TGTGCCAGCAGCTCCCGACCCACGGACACAGATACGCAGTATTTT.